The clone carrying this T cell receptor beta chain has only a few counts. Its antigen is as yet unknown. The record originates from a study of beta chain features in type 1 diabetes. The CDR3 consists of 12 residues. V shed 6 bases, J shed 7 bases, and the junction held 2 bases outside the gene matches. The germline V gene has CDR1 MNHNY and CDR2 SVGAGI (reference sequence). Sorted CD4+ subsets: naive, central memory, regulatory, stem cell-like memory (CD45RO/CCR7/CD25/CD127/CD95/CD27 panel). TCRB transcripts that were expressed got sequenced, as all of the isolated RNA had been reverse transcribed. The average output of naive, central memory and regulatory T cell samples was several million reads. Repertoires were generated with immunoSEQ multiplex PCR, while TCRdb's copy carries only in-frame clones and drops some. The table shows about 130,000 clones, with 9% to 9.5% occurring only once. Study-level findings and limits: Reads derived from cDNA could over-represent cells showing high TCR expression. It was possible that PCR favored shorter templates, equally so in patients and controls.

The TCR was taken from a man aged 18 to 29 in good health. This sequence joins TRBV6-6 and TRBJ1-5, with 8 nucleotides matching TRBD1. What was sequenced was central memory CD4+ T cells from blood. CDR3 residues: CASSAGGQPQHF. CDR3 in DNA: TGTGCCAGCAGCGCAGGGGGCCAGCCCCAGCATTTT.